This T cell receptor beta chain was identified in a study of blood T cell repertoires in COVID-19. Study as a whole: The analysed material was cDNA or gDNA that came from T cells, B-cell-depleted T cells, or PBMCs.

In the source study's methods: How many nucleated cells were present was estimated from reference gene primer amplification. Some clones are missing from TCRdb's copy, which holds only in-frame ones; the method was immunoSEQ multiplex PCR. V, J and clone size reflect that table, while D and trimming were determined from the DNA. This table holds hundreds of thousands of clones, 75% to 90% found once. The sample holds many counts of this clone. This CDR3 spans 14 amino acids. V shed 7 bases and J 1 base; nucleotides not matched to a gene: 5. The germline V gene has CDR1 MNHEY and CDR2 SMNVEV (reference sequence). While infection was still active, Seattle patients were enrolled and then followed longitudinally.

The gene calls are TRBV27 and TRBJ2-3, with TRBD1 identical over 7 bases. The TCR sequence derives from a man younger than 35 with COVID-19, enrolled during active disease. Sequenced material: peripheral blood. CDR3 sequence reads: CASTDRERTDTQYF. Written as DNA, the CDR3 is TGTGCCAGCACCGACAGGGAACGCACAGATACGCAGTATTTT.